This T cell receptor (beta chain) was recorded in a study of blood T cell repertoires in COVID-19 (dated by TCRdb to about 2020). Concerning the study at large: Samples from collaborators originated in the United States, Italy and Spain and spanned both the acute and convalescent phases of COVID-19. Sample metadata almost always included a de-identified subject ID, COVID-19 status, age in years and sex. The repertoires were released in a freely available public database intended as a resource for research on the immune response to SARS-CoV-2. The prospective study material was composed of cDNA or gDNA derived from T cells, B-cell-depleted T cells, or PBMCs. Samples came from the ongoing ImmuneRACE study (first 160 participants) plus 1,254 subjects from 6 global collaborators. Where HLA class I and class II types were available, the types were taken from metadata supplied by the sample provider, not from assay-based typing. The dataset comprised deeply sampled blood TCRbeta repertoires from subjects exposed to, actively infected with, or recovered from COVID-19. General conclusions and limits of the study: The amount of clinical and demographic metadata varied by source and participant and was provided uncurated.

Cut back by 6 bases and 5 bases, the V and J ends lie 14 bases apart. The CDR3, from cysteine to phenylalanine, totals 14 residues. Kept here is only the CDR3 DNA, which spans 42 bases and is read in frame from base 1. The germline V gene (reference sequence) provides CDR1 MNHEY and CDR2 SMNVEV. In Seattle, one collaborating source enrolled patients while the infection was active and tracked those patients longitudinally over the course of disease. Each collaborating institution followed its own protocols to collect whole blood in K2EDTA tubes. For TCRbeta analysis, collaborators shipped samples in one of three forms: frozen whole blood, isolated PBMCs, or DNA extracted from either of those sample types. Note on this clone: Which antigen it targets is not known. Nothing much larger sits one base from this clone, and base qualities are not available.

TCRbeta CDR3 regions were amplified from genomic DNA by means of the immunoSEQ Assay, a bias-controlled multiplex PCR. The paper's processing steps were these. Within the assay, amplification of reference gene primers was used to estimate how many nucleated cells each sample contained. Sequence reads were collapsed and filtered to measure the absolute abundance of every unique TCRbeta CDR3 rearrangement. For each sample, productive Simpson clonality was calculated as the square root of Simpson's diversity index across productive rearrangements. The source is immuneACCESS, and TCRdb retained only in-frame sequences with V and J called. Part of the clones is not carried over; for the studies checked, unresolved V genes explain less than half of this, and the remainder is unexplained. D and trimming come from the DNA, and the V and J calls and clone size come from that table. Present in this sample are 330,000 or so clones, roughly 87% of which were seen just once. Around 8.9% of the sample goes to the ten largest clones.

The V and J segments used are TRBV27 and TRBJ2-1; the D gene is perhaps TRBD1, on 6 matching bases. Sequenced sample: peripheral blood. The TCR originated in a man aged 25-40 years with COVID-19, enrolled during active disease. The DNA is TGTGCCAGCAGCGCCTCGACAGGTAACAATGAGCAGTTCTTC. Its translation is CASSASTGNNEQFF.